Listed below are T cell receptor beta chains from one sample, sequenced in a study. TCRdb reprocessed the 5' RACE reads with MiXCR, giving one entry per CDR3 protein. This repertoire shows roughly 50,000 distinct CDR3 sequences, about a sixth found once; its top ten account for about 2.1%. The specimen sequenced was naive CD4+ T cells sorted from blood. The receptors come from a female donor with breast cancer. Both conserved end residues are part of each CDR3. A D gene is named only where the DNA matches it firmly. Clone size is given for some rows only: seen once, a few or many times, or a class if the clone is expanded.

TRBV5-1,-,TRBD1,TRBJ2-3,CASSLGQHASTDTQYF,TGCGCCAGCAGCCTGGGACAGCATGCTAGCACAGATACGCAGTATTTT
TRBV5-4,many,TRBD2,TRBJ2-3,CASSLVAGGADTQYF,TGTGCCAGCAGCTTGGTCGCGGGAGGGGCAGATACGCAGTATTTT
TRBV20-1,many,-,TRBJ2-6,CSGTSGGANVLTF,TGCAGTGGGACCTCTGGCGGGGCCAACGTCCTGACTTTC
TRBV4-2,many,-,TRBJ1-5,CASSQGSGGNQPQHF,TGTGCCAGCAGCCAAGGGTCAGGGGGCAATCAGCCCCAGCATTTT
TRBV5-1,few,-,TRBJ2-1,CTSSLVGIAATGGEQFF,TGCACCAGCAGCTTGGTTGGGATAGCGGCCACGGGCGGCGAGCAGTTCTTC
TRBV7-6,-,-,TRBJ2-7,CASSLSADLGEQYF,TGTGCCAGCAGCTTGTCTGCCGATTTGGGCGAGCAGTACTTC
TRBV12-5,-,-,TRBJ2-1,CASGPREAPDEQFF,TGTGCTAGTGGTCCCCGAGAAGCCCCGGATGAGCAGTTCTTC
TRBV6-2/TRBV6-3,-,TRBD1,TRBJ1-5,CASSHRDSRDSNQPQHF,TGTGCCAGCAGCCACCGGGACAGCAGAGATAGCAATCAGCCCCAGCATTTT
TRBV4-3,-,-,TRBJ2-7,CASSQEDRGAYEQYF,TGCGCCAGCAGCCAAGAGGATAGGGGGGCCTACGAGCAGTACTTC
TRBV5-1,few,-,TRBJ1-1,CASSLEGLNEAFF,TGCGCCAGCAGCTTGGAGGGGCTTAATGAAGCTTTCTTT
TRBV6-2/TRBV6-3,many,TRBD2,TRBJ2-5,CASSYGLAGEGETQYF,TGTGCCAGCAGTTACGGACTAGCGGGAGAGGGAGAGACCCAGTACTTC
TRBV20-1,many,TRBD2,TRBJ2-7,CSARDSSYWEGQYEQYF,TGCAGTGCTAGGGACTCTAGCTATTGGGAGGGCCAATACGAGCAGTACTTC
TRBV9,few,TRBD1,TRBJ2-3,CASSTRTGGETQYF,TGTGCCAGCAGCACGCGGACAGGGGGTGAGACGCAGTATTTT
TRBV7-9,few,TRBD1,TRBJ2-4,CASSFFSQGAYNIQYF,TGTGCCAGCAGCTTTTTTTCACAGGGGGCTTATAACATTCAGTACTTC
TRBV7-2,-,TRBD1,TRBJ2-5,CASSLGQGVPETQYF,TGTGCCAGCAGCCTCGGACAGGGGGTCCCAGAGACCCAGTACTTC
TRBV2,few,-,TRBJ1-1,CASSDESLAGTEAFF,TGTGCCAGCAGTGATGAGTCCCTAGCGGGGACTGAAGCTTTCTTT
TRBV10-3,few,-,TRBJ1-5,CAISESVVRNQPQHF,TGTGCCATCAGTGAGTCGGTTGTCCGCAATCAGCCCCAGCATTTT
TRBV5-1,-,-,TRBJ2-1,CASSAGSSYNEQSF,TGCGCCAGCAGCGCGGGGAGTTCCTACAATGAGCAGTCCTTC
TRBV6-6,many,-,TRBJ2-5,CASSYLGTRETQYF,TGTGCCAGCAGTTACCTCGGGACTCGAGAGACCCAGTACTTC
TRBV7-3,many,TRBD1,TRBJ1-1,CASSPQGASTEAFF,TGTGCCAGCAGCCCACAGGGGGCGTCCACTGAAGCTTTCTTT
TRBV13,-,-,TRBJ1-6,CASSSVNSPLHF,TGTGCCAGCAGCTCCGTAAATTCACCCCTCCACTTT
TRBV12-3/TRBV12-4,-,TRBD1,TRBJ2-2,CASSSGQGANTGELFF,TGTGCCAGCAGTTCAGGACAGGGGGCCAACACCGGGGAGCTGTTTTTT
TRBV1,many,-,TRBJ1-4,CTSSQVRQLNEKLFF,TGCACCAGCAGCCAAGTAAGACAGCTTAATGAAAAACTGTTTTTT
TRBV18,few,-,TRBJ1-1,CASQGDAEAFF,TGTGCCAGCCAGGGAGATGCTGAAGCTTTCTTT
TRBV20-1,few,TRBD2,TRBJ2-1,CSANEPTSGRSNEQFF,TGCAGTGCAAATGAACCGACTAGCGGGAGGAGCAATGAGCAGTTCTTC
TRBV4-1,-,-,TRBJ2-1,CASSQGAVSSYNEQFF,TGCGCCAGCAGCCAAGGAGCGGTGAGCTCCTACAATGAGCAGTTCTTC
TRBV7-2,-,TRBD1,TRBJ2-7,CASSLSGQGRYEQYF,TGTGCCAGCAGCTTATCGGGACAGGGGAGGTACGAGCAGTACTTC
TRBV29-1,many,TRBD2,TRBJ2-1,CSVELYRSGRVPREQFF,TGCAGCGTTGAATTGTACCGTAGCGGGAGGGTTCCCAGGGAGCAGTTCTTC
TRBV14,-,-,TRBJ1-5,CASSQDMGEGDGNQPQHF,TGTGCCAGCAGCCAAGATATGGGAGAGGGAGACGGCAATCAGCCCCAGCATTTT
TRBV7-9,many,-,TRBJ2-5,CASSLDGSGRETQYF,TGTGCCAGCAGCTTAGATGGGTCGGGTCGGGAGACCCAGTACTTC
TRBV5-1,few,-,TRBJ2-5,CASSLVGSHSQETQYF,TGCGCCAGCAGCTTGGTCGGCAGCCATTCACAAGAGACCCAGTACTTC
TRBV5-1,few,-,TRBJ2-1,CASSLYLEGNEQFF,TGCGCCAGCAGCTTGTACTTGGAAGGAAATGAGCAGTTCTTC
TRBV12-3/TRBV12-4,few,-,TRBJ2-7,CASSFPAGEQYF,TGTGCCAGCAGTTTCCCTGCGGGCGAGCAGTACTTC
TRBV12-3/TRBV12-4,many,-,TRBJ1-1,CASRAPNTEAFF,TGTGCCAGCAGAGCACCGAACACTGAAGCTTTCTTT
TRBV5-1,few,-,TRBJ2-1,CASSLSREAYNEQFF,TGCGCCAGCAGCTTATCCAGGGAAGCCTACAATGAGCAGTTCTTC
TRBV7-2,-,TRBD2,TRBJ2-7,CASSQLAGEQYF,TGTGCCAGCAGCCAGCTAGCGGGCGAGCAGTACTTC